The 3 T cell receptor beta chains below all came from one sample that was sequenced in a study of blood T cell repertoires in COVID-19. Some clones are missing from TCRdb's copy, which holds only in-frame ones; the method was immunoSEQ multiplex PCR. The data contain 200,000 to 250,000 clones, about 80% of them singletons. Specimen: peripheral blood. Source of these receptors: a woman in her forties or fifties with acute or convalescent COVID-19.

The chain is built from TRBV11-2 and TRBJ2-3, with TRBD1 as a possible D gene (6 bases). CDR3 length: 15 amino acids. The ends were cut back, 5 bases at V and 3 bases at J, with 15 bases in the middle. Germline V gene data show CDR1 as SGHAT and CDR2 as FQNNGV. CDR3 DNA sequence: TGTGCCAGCAGCCCTTGGCAGGGGCGTACAGATACGCAGTATTTT. It yields the protein CASSPWQGRTDTQYF.

The gene calls are TRBV4-1 and TRBJ2-7; TRBD2 matches 13 bases. J was trimmed by 0 bases and V by 1 base; bases with no gene match: 6. This CDR3 spans 18 amino acids. The germline gives CDR1 MGHRA, CDR2 YSYEKL. The CDR3 here is CASSQGTSGGVVSYEQYF. CDR3 DNA sequence: TGCGCCAGCAGCCAAGGGACTAGCGGGGGAGTCGTCTCCTACGAGCAGTACTTC.

V gene TRBV6-5 combines with J gene TRBJ2-2; 8 positions match TRBD1. J gave up 7 bases and V 7 bases, and 8 bases lay outside the gene matches. Germline CDR1 MNHEY, CDR2 SVGAGI. The CDR3 has 14 residues. CDR3 sequence reads: CASIPQGVGGELFF. DNA for the CDR3: TGTGCCAGCATTCCACAGGGGGTAGGCGGGGAGCTGTTTTTT.